Listed below are T cell receptor beta chains from one sample, sequenced in a study of blood T cell repertoires in COVID-19. Repertoires were generated with immunoSEQ multiplex PCR, while TCRdb's copy carries only in-frame clones and drops some. The profile shows 150,000 to 200,000 clones, 88% of them singletons. Material: PBMCs or T cells enriched from blood (not recorded which). The receptors were gathered from a woman aged 45-60 years who had recovered from COVID-19. CDR3s include the opening cysteine and the closing phenylalanine or tryptophan. A D gene is named only where the DNA matches it firmly. Size is stated for part of the rows, as once, few or many counts, or as a class when the clone is expanded.

>TRBJ2-1|TRBV14|NA|NA
CASSQGQIRGQFF
TGTGCCAGCAGCCAAGGCCAGATCAGGGGGCAGTTCTTC
>TRBJ2-1|TRBV19|NA|NA
CASSIDKGFEQFF
TGTGCCAGTAGTATAGATAAGGGGTTTGAGCAGTTCTTC
>TRBJ2-3|TRBV5-4|NA|NA
CASSAEMAGPADTQYF
TGTGCCAGCAGTGCGGAGATGGCGGGGCCCGCAGATACGCAGTATTTT
>TRBJ1-2|TRBV5-1|NA|few
CASSSQINYGYTF
TGCGCCAGCAGCTCACAAATAAACTATGGCTACACCTTC
>TRBJ1-2|TRBV5-4|NA|NA
CASSLPGLKGYTF
TGTGCCAGCAGCCTACCGGGACTTAAGGGCTACACCTTC
>TRBJ2-1|TRBV2|TRBD2|NA
CASSEVRGGQDEQFF
TGTGCCAGCAGTGAAGTGCGGGGGGGCCAAGATGAGCAGTTCTTC
>TRBJ1-6|TRBV18|NA|NA
CASSPLSGHLTDSYNSPLHF
TGTGCCAGCTCACCACTCTCGGGACACTTAACAGACTCCTATAATTCACCCCTCCACTTT
>TRBJ1-2|TRBV18|TRBD1|NA
CASSQGTAYGYTF
TGTGCCAGCTCACAGGGGACAGCCTATGGCTACACCTTC
>TRBJ2-7|TRBV15|TRBD1|NA
CATSSPIDRGYEQYF
TGTGCCACCAGCAGCCCCATCGACAGGGGCTACGAGCAGTACTTC
>TRBJ2-3|TRBV5-4|TRBD2|few
CASSLGGGSTDTQYF
TGTGCCAGCAGCTTAGGCGGGGGGAGCACAGATACGCAGTATTTT
>TRBJ1-5|TRBV30|TRBD1|NA
CAFKSGTGNQPQHF
TGTGCCTTCAAATCCGGGACAGGGAATCAGCCCCAGCATTTT
>TRBJ1-2|TRBV11-2|TRBD1|few
CASSLVDRGYGYTF
TGTGCCAGCAGCTTGGTCGACAGGGGATATGGCTACACCTTC
>TRBJ1-3|TRBV6-5|TRBD1|NA
CASSPLTGRNTIYF
TGTGCCAGCAGTCCCCTGACAGGGCGAAACACCATATATTTT
>TRBJ2-7|TRBV4-3|TRBD1|NA
CASSLETGSSYEQYF
TGCGCCAGCAGTCTAGAGACAGGGAGCTCCTACGAGCAGTACTTC
>TRBJ2-5|TRBV19|NA|NA
CASSPGGMGQTQYF
TGTGCCAGTAGTCCCGGCGGGATGGGTCAGACCCAGTACTTC